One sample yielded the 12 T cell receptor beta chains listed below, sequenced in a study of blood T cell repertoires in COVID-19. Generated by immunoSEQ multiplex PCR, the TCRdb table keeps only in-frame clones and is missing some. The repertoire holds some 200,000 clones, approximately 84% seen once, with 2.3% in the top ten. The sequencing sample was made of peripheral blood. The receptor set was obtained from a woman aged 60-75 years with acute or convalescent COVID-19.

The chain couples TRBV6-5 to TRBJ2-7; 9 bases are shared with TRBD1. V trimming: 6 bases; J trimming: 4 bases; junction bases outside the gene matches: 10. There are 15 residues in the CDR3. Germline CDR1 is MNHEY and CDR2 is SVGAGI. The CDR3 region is CASSPTGGSVYEQYF. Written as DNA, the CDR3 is TGTGCCAGCAGCCCGACAGGGGGGTCGGTGTACGAGCAGTACTTC.

The CDR3 protein is CASSPSGGTGETQYF. The CDR3 nucleotides read TGTGCCAGCAGCCCAAGCGGGGGCACAGGAGAGACCCAGTACTTC. The chain has TRBV5-4 and TRBJ2-5, with 8 positions matching TRBD2. This CDR3 has 15 residues. V gave up 4 bases and J gave up 4 bases; unmatched junction bases: 9. Looked up from germline, CDR1 is SGHNT and CDR2 is YYREEE (reference sequence).

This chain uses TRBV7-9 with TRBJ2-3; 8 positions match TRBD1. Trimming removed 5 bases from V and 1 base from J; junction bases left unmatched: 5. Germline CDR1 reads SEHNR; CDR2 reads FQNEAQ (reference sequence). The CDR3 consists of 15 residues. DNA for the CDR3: TGTGCCAGCAGCCTGGACAGGGAACGCACAGATACGCAGTATTTT. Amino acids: CASSLDRERTDTQYF.

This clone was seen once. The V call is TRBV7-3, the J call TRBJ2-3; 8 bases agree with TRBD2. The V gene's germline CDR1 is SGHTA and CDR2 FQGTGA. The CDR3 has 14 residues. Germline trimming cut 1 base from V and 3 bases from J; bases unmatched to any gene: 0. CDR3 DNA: TGTGCCAGCAGCTTAAGCGGGGGGACAGATACGCAGTATTTT. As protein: CASSLSGGTDTQYF. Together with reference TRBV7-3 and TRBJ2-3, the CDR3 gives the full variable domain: GAGVSQTPSNKVTEKGKYVELRCDPISGHTALYWYRQSLGQGPEFLIYFQGTGAADDSGLPNDRFFAVRPEGSVSTLKIQRTERGDSAVYLCASSLSGGTDTQYFGPGTRLTVL.

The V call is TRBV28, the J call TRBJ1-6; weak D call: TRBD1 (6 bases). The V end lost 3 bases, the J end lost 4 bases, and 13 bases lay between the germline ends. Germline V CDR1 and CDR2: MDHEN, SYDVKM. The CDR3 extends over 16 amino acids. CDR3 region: CASSLRTGIYNSPLHF. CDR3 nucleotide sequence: TGTGCCAGCAGTTTGCGCACAGGGATATATAATTCACCCCTCCACTTT.

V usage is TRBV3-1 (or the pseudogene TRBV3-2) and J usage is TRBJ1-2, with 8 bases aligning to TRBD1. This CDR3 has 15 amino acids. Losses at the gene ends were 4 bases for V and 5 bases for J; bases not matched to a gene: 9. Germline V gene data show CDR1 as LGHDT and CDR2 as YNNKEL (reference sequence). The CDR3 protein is CASSLSGTGDYGYTF. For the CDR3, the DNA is TGTGCCAGCAGCCTTTCCGGGACAGGCGATTATGGCTACACCTTC.

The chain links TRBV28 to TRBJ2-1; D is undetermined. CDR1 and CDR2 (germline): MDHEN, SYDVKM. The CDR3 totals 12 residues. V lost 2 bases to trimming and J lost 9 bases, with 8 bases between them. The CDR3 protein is CASSLNPSEQFF. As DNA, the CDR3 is TGTGCCAGCAGTTTAAATCCATCTGAGCAGTTCTTC.

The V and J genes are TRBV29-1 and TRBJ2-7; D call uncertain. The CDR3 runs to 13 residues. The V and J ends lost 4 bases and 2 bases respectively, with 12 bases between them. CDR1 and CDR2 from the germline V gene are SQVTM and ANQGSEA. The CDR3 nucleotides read TGCAGCGTTGGAGAAAGGAGAACCTACGAGCAGTACTTC. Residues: CSVGERRTYEQYF.

CDR3 sequence reads: CASSPDRSSYEQYF. The CDR3 nucleotides are TGTGCCAGCAGCCCGGACAGGAGCTCCTACGAGCAGTACTTC. The chain joins TRBV11-1 to TRBJ2-7; 7 nucleotides match TRBD1. V was pared by 5 bases and J by 0 bases, with 4 bases of the junction left unmatched. CDR3 length: 14 residues. CDR1 and CDR2 (germline): SGHAT, FQDESV (reference sequence).

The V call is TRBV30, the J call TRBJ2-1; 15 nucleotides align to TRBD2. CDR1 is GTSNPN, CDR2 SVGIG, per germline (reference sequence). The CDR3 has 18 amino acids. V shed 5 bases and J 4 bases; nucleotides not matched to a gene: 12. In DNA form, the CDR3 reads TGTGCCTGGCAACCGGGACTAGCGGGGGGCCTAAAGTACAATGAGCAGTTCTTC. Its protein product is CAWQPGLAGGLKYNEQFF.

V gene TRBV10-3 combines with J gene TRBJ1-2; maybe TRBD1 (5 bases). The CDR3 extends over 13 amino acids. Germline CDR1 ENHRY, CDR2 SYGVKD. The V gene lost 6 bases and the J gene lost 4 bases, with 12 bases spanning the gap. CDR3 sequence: CAISEGQLYGYTF. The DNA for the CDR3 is TGTGCCATCAGCGAGGGGCAGCTCTATGGCTACACCTTC.

The CDR3 loop is CASSLGRDTYEQYF. CDR3 coding DNA: TGCGCCAGCAGCTTGGGACGGGACACCTACGAGCAGTACTTC. The rearrangement links TRBV5-1 to TRBJ2-7; D is perhaps TRBD1 (6 bases). Germline CDR1 SGHRS, CDR2 YFSETQ. The CDR3 runs 14 residues. Trimming shortened V by 0 bases and J by 2 bases, and 9 bases separated the two germline ends.